One sample yielded the 31 T cell receptor beta chains listed below, sequenced in a study of shared clonotypes between healthy human individuals. Using immunoSEQ multiplex PCR, the repertoire was profiled, and TCRdb retains in-frame clones only, with some absent. The sample consists of hundreds of thousands of clones, more than 70% of them appearing once. Sequenced input: memory CD4+ T cells sorted from blood. The subset was: CD45RA-negative fraction. The receptor source for this set is a woman aged 25 to 39 in good health.

J is TRBJ1-1 and V is TRBV7-2; a weak D match, TRBD1 (5 bases). There are 17 residues in the CDR3. Germline values: CDR1 SGHTA, CDR2 FQGNSA. V gave up 3 bases and J gave up 0 bases, with 17 bases separating them. The CDR3 sequence: CASSFRDAAPLNTEAFF. The CDR3 coding sequence is TGTGCCAGCAGCTTTCGGGACGCTGCCCCTTTGAACACTGAAGCTTTCTTT.

The J gene is TRBJ2-3, the V gene TRBV10-3, with D perhaps TRBD2 (5 bases). The CDR3 is 12 amino acids. V was pared by 3 bases and J by 8 bases, with 9 bases between. CDR1 and CDR2 (germline): ENHRY, SYGVKD. The CDR3 loop reads CAISDAGGTQYF. Here the CDR3 DNA reads TGTGCCATCAGTGATGCGGGCGGTACGCAGTATTTT.

This chain uses TRBV27 with TRBJ2-5; 9 positions agree with TRBD1. The CDR3 runs to 14 residues. Germline lookup yields CDR1 MNHEY and CDR2 SMNVEV (reference sequence). V lost 6 bases, J lost 5 bases, and 7 bases stayed unmatched. In DNA, the CDR3 is TGTGCCAGCAGCCGCACAGGGGGCAGGGAGACCCAGTACTTC. It yields the protein CASSRTGGRETQYF.

CDR3 sequence: CASSSTGTSVYEQYF. The CDR3 bases are TGTGCCAGCAGCTCCACAGGGACTAGCGTCTACGAGCAGTACTTC. The V call is TRBV13, the J call TRBJ2-7; 10 bases match TRBD2. J lost 3 bases, V lost 4 bases, and 6 bases had no gene match. Looked up from germline, CDR1 is PRHDT and CDR2 is FYEKMQ (reference sequence). The CDR3 spans 15 residues.

This chain links TRBV5-4 with TRBJ1-2, with 7 bases aligning to TRBD1. The CDR3 is 15 amino acids. With V trimmed by 0 bases and J by 3 bases, 5 bases remained unmatched. The germline V gene has CDR1 SGHNT and CDR2 YYREEE (reference sequence). The CDR3 DNA sequence: TGTGCCAGCAGCTTGGTGGGGGACAGCTACTATGGCTACACCTTC. Residues: CASSLVGDSYYGYTF.

This chain links TRBV9 with TRBJ2-3; D tentatively fits TRBD1 or TRBD2 (5 bases each). Trimming removed 0 bases from V and 2 bases from J, with 25 bases in between. Germline values: CDR1 SGDLS, CDR2 YYNGEE. This CDR3 spans 20 amino acids. The CDR3 region is CASSVGRRSVVGRVTDTQYF. As DNA, the CDR3 is TGTGCCAGCAGCGTAGGTCGCCGAAGCGTCGTGGGGCGGGTCACAGATACGCAGTATTTT.

This chain joins TRBV7-3 and TRBJ2-7, with 7 positions matching TRBD2. Germline-derived CDR1 and CDR2 are SGHTA and FQGTGA. J lost 2 bases, V lost 2 bases, and 6 bases had no gene match. This CDR3 contains 15 residues. This chain's CDR3 is CASSLGGSAPYEQYF. CDR3 nucleotide sequence: TGTGCCAGCAGCTTAGGCGGGAGTGCCCCCTACGAGCAGTACTTC.

The chain combines TRBV6-6 with TRBJ2-5; 7 bases line up with TRBD1. The CDR3 totals 12 residues. Germline V gene sequence: CDR1 MNHNY, CDR2 SVGAGI (reference sequence). The V gene end was trimmed by 8 bases and the J gene end by 5 bases; junction bases not matched to a gene: 5. CDR3: CASRVGQETQYF. The CDR3 DNA is TGTGCCAGCCGTGTGGGACAGGAGACCCAGTACTTC.

This clone occurred a few times. CDR3 DNA: TGTGCCAGCAGCTTGGGGGGGATAAGTACCTACGAGCAGTACTTC. Its protein is CASSLGGISTYEQYF. The chain has TRBV27 and TRBJ2-7; 7 bases are a match to TRBD2. CDR3 length: 15 residues. Trimming at V came to 6 bases and at J to 2 bases, leaving 10 bases not matched to a gene. Germline CDR1 MNHEY, CDR2 SMNVEV (reference sequence).

The chain joins TRBV28 to TRBJ1-2; D might be TRBD1 (6 bases). The CDR3 contains 16 residues. CDR1 MDHEN and CDR2 SYDVKM come from the germline V gene. Between the trimmed V and J ends, which lost 6 bases and 1 base, there was a span of 18 bases. The CDR3 coding sequence is TGTGCCAGCAGCCCCTTCGGTCGAGGGGGTAACTATGGCTACACCTTC. Its protein product is CASSPFGRGGNYGYTF.

This clone was counted a few times. Within the sample, other DNA sequences also encode this same CDR3. This chain links TRBV29-1 with TRBJ2-3; D possibly matches TRBD1 or TRBD2 (5 bases each). The V and J ends lost 6 bases and 4 bases respectively, with 5 bases between them. This CDR3 contains 10 residues. Germline V gives CDR1 SQVTM, CDR2 ANQGSEA. CDR3 sequence reads: CSVGADTQYF. CDR3 DNA: TGCAGCGTGGGGGCAGATACGCAGTATTTT.

V is TRBV6-6 and J is TRBJ1-2; D not certain. In germline, CDR1 is MNHNY, CDR2 SVGAGI (reference sequence). Trimming pared 4 bases from V and 0 bases from J, leaving 9 bases between. The CDR3 extends over 14 amino acids. CDR3 coding DNA: TGTGCCAGCAGTTCCACCTCTTCTAACTATGGCTACACCTTC. This encodes CASSSTSSNYGYTF.

This clone was observed once. V gene TRBV19 combines with J gene TRBJ1-3, with unresolved D. The V end lost 11 bases, the J end lost 7 bases, and 18 bases lay between the germline ends. CDR1 is LNHDA, CDR2 SQIVND, per germline (reference sequence). CDR3 size: 13 residues. The CDR3 sequence: CAAFRTDTNTIYF. For the CDR3, the DNA is TGTGCCGCCTTCAGAACCGACACCAACACCATATATTTT.

This clone was recorded once. This chain connects TRBV14 to TRBJ1-2, with 8 bases aligning to TRBD1. The CDR3 has 12 amino acids. Trimming cost V 8 bases and J 8 bases; bases outside gene matches: 7. Germline V gene data show CDR1 as SGHDN and CDR2 as FVKESK. The CDR3 region has the DNA TGTGCCAGCGCAGGACAGGGCGGGGGCTACACCTTC. It encodes CASAGQGGGYTF.

This clone was seen a few times. This chain joins TRBV6-5 and TRBJ1-1, with 10 bases lining up with TRBD1. The CDR3 runs 14 residues. V dropped 5 bases and J dropped 4; count of bases not matched to a gene: 4. Germline values: CDR1 MNHEY, CDR2 SVGAGI. The CDR3 region is CASSGTGVATEAFF. The CDR3 coding sequence is TGTGCCAGCAGTGGGACAGGGGTCGCCACTGAAGCTTTCTTT.

J is TRBJ2-1 and V is TRBV5-1, with 8 bases matching TRBD1. With 3 bases clipped from V and 4 bases from J, the junction kept 6 bases outside the gene matches. Germline loops: CDR1 SGHRS, CDR2 YFSETQ. The CDR3 length is 15 residues. CDR3 bases: TGCGCCAGCAGCTCACTGGACAGGGTGTACAATGAGCAGTTCTTC. Translation gives CASSSLDRVYNEQFF.

As concerns this clone: With a much larger clone just one base away, this may be a read error. The genes are TRBV28 and TRBJ2-7; D call uncertain. Germline values: CDR1 MDHEN, CDR2 SYDVKM. This CDR3 is 13 amino acids long. V shed 7 bases and J shed 3 bases, with 13 bases lying between them. This CDR3 reads CASKLQANYEQYF. As DNA, the CDR3 is TGTGCCAGCAAGCTCCAAGCTAACTACGAGCAGTACTTC.

This chain uses TRBV18 with TRBJ2-1; possibly TRBD2 for D (5 bases). The CDR3 is 13 amino acids. Trimming removed 3 bases from V and 5 bases from J, with 8 bases in between. Germline V gene lookup returns CDR1 KGHSH and CDR2 LQKENI. Written as DNA, the CDR3 is TGTGCCAGCTCACCCCGGACTGACAATGAGCAGTTCTTC. Protein product: CASSPRTDNEQFF.

This clone came up a few times. This rearrangement joins TRBV2 to TRBJ1-3; no reliable D call. Germline V gene lookup returns CDR1 SNHLY and CDR2 FYNNEI. The ends were cut back, 6 bases at V and 5 bases at J, with 11 bases in the middle. The CDR3 loop spans 13 amino acids. CDR3 nucleotides: TGTGCCAGCAGCGACTCTAATCGAAACACCATATATTTT. Amino acid sequence: CASSDSNRNTIYF. The full variable domain, with the rest looked up from reference TRBV2 and TRBJ1-3, is EPEVTQTPSHQVTQMGQEVILRCVPISNHLYFYWYRQILGQKVEFLVSFYNNEISEKSEIFDDQFSVERPDGSNFTLKIRSTKLEDSAMYFCASSDSNRNTIYFGEGSWLTVV.

CDR3 sequence: CASSLSGKGADTQYF. The CDR3 coding sequence is TGTGCCAGCAGTTTATCCGGAAAAGGGGCAGATACGCAGTATTTT. The chain recombines TRBV27 with TRBJ2-3; tentative D call: TRBD1 (5 bases). This CDR3 is 15 amino acids long. Between the trimmed V and J ends, which lost 0 bases and 4 bases, there was a span of 11 bases. Germline CDR1 is MNHEY and CDR2 is SMNVEV (reference sequence).

The chain links TRBV19 to TRBJ2-2; D uncertain. Germline values: CDR1 LNHDA, CDR2 SQIVND (reference sequence). CDR3 length equals 14 residues. V dropped 3 bases and J dropped 4 bases, with 9 bases sitting between them. The CDR3 here is CASSMNSITGELFF. CDR3 bases: TGTGCCAGTAGTATGAACAGCATCACCGGGGAGCTGTTTTTT.

About this clone itself: A much larger clone differs from this one at a single base, so this may be a read error. The CDR3 region is CASTGQSCEQYF. CDR3 bases: TGTGCCAGCACCGGACAGTCCTGTGAGCAGTACTTC. This chain links TRBV28 with TRBJ2-7, with TRBD1 as a possible D gene (6 bases). CDR3 size: 12 residues. Germline V gives CDR1 MDHEN, CDR2 SYDVKM. V shed 7 bases and J shed 7 bases, with 14 bases lying between them. Looking up the rest from reference TRBV28 and TRBJ2-7 gives the full variable domain: DVKVTQSSRYLVKRTGEKVFLECVQDMDHENMFWYRQDPGLGLRLIYFSYDVKMKEKGDIPEGYSVSREKKERFSLILESASTNQTSMYLCASTGQSCEQYFGPGTRLTVT.

The chain is built from TRBV6-5 and TRBJ2-5, with TRBD1 matching over 8 bases. The CDR3 is 15 residues long. Trimming cost V 5 bases and J 11 bases; bases outside gene matches: 16. Germline V gene sequence: CDR1 MNHEY, CDR2 SVGAGI. This chain's CDR3 is CASSTGQGDSSEQYF. The CDR3 region has the DNA TGTGCCAGCAGTACTGGACAGGGAGACTCTAGTGAGCAGTACTTC.

This clone was recorded a few times. This chain connects TRBV2 to TRBJ1-5; D unclear. V lost 2 bases, J lost 2 bases, and 4 bases lay in between. CDR1 SNHLY and CDR2 FYNNEI come from the germline V gene. This CDR3 contains 13 residues. The CDR3 bases are TGTGCCAGCAGTGAATTTCGCAATCAGCCCCAGCATTTT. Its protein product is CASSEFRNQPQHF.

The chain joins TRBV21-1 to TRBJ2-3; the table's D call, TRBD2, has no DNA check behind it. TRBV21-1 counts as a pseudogene. The CDR3 is made up of 19 amino acids. The CDR3 region is CASSSPTPGVCGEADTQYF. The CDR3 nucleotides read TGTGCCAGCAGCTCACCGACGCCTGGGGTCTGTGGGGAGGCAGATACGCAGTATTTT.

J is TRBJ1-2 and V is TRBV5-4; no definite D call. The CDR3 runs 13 residues. The germline V and J ends were trimmed by 1 base and 6 bases, with 10 bases remaining between them. CDR1 and CDR2 from the germline V gene are SGHNT and YYREEE (reference sequence). CDR3: CASSLPGSDGYTF. CDR3 sequence (DNA): TGTGCCAGCAGCTTGCCTGGGAGTGATGGCTACACCTTC.

This clone has more than one count but fewer than ten. At the DNA level, this CDR3 is encoded by other sequences in the same sample as well. J is TRBJ2-3 and V is TRBV9, with 13 positions matching TRBD2. This CDR3 is 17 amino acids long. Trimming cost V 3 bases and J 4 bases; bases outside gene matches: 8. Germline V gene lookup returns CDR1 SGDLS and CDR2 YYNGEE. The CDR3 sequence: CASSAGLAGAFADTQYF. The CDR3 DNA follows: TGTGCCAGCAGCGCCGGACTAGCGGGAGCATTCGCAGATACGCAGTATTTT.

This sequence joins TRBV29-1 and TRBJ2-5, with D possibly TRBD2 on 6 matching bases. Germline-derived CDR1 and CDR2 are SQVTM and ANQGSEA. CDR3 size: 16 residues. V dropped 5 bases and J dropped 11 bases, with 30 bases sitting between them. CDR3 DNA sequence: TGCAGCGTTAGGCTTGACGGCCGGGGGTCTGGTGGGGAGCAGTACTTC. Its protein product is CSVRLDGRGSGGEQYF.

This chain links TRBV19 with TRBJ2-1; D gene ambiguous. Looked up from germline, CDR1 is LNHDA and CDR2 is SQIVND (reference sequence). The germline V and J ends were trimmed by 3 bases and 6 bases, with 15 bases remaining between them. The CDR3 extends over 15 amino acids. This CDR3 reads CASSIQFGILNEQFF. In nucleotides, the CDR3 is TGTGCCAGTAGTATCCAGTTCGGTATCCTCAATGAGCAGTTCTTC. Full variable domain (remainder filled in from reference TRBV19 and TRBJ2-1): DGGITQSPKYLFRKEGQNVTLSCEQNLNHDAMYWYRQDPGQGLRLIYYSQIVNDFQKGDIAEGYSVSREKKESFPLTVTSAQKNPTAFYLCASSIQFGILNEQFFGPGTRLTVL.

This clone was counted between two and nine times. The chain's CDR3 is CASRPSGRWNEQYF. The CDR3 nucleotides read TGTGCCAGCAGACCTAGCGGGAGGTGGAACGAGCAGTACTTC. V is TRBV6-5 and J is TRBJ2-7, with 11 positions matching TRBD2. The V gene's germline CDR1 is MNHEY and CDR2 SVGAGI. V shed 6 bases, J shed 5 bases, and the junction held 6 bases outside the gene matches. The CDR3 length is 14 residues.

This rearrangement joins TRBV5-4 to TRBJ2-7; D ambiguous. The length of the CDR3 is 13 residues. The germline V gene encodes CDR1 SGHNT and CDR2 YYREEE (reference sequence). V gave up 1 base and J gave up 0 bases, with 5 bases separating them. Written as DNA, the CDR3 is TGTGCCAGCAGCTTGTCCAACTCCTACGAGCAGTACTTC. Its protein product is CASSLSNSYEQYF.